A selection of T cell receptor beta chains follows, all from one sample in a study of OX40 agonist ivuxolimab in advanced cancers. The method was immunoSEQ multiplex PCR; TCRdb's version includes in-frame clones alone and lacks a portion of them. The sample shows about 89,000 clones, around nine tenths of them seen only once. Material: CD4+ or CD8+ T cells sorted from blood, obtained in a trial of the OX40 agonist ivuxolimab. The source of these receptors is an adult with an advanced solid tumor such as melanoma, head and neck, liver or kidney cancer. Both conserved end residues are part of each CDR3. The order of the fields is CDR3 protein, CDR3 DNA, D gene, J gene, clone size, V gene. The D gene is left open where the match is weak. A clone size is listed for some rows: how often the clone was seen (once, few, many), or a class if it is expanded.

CDR3: CASGLGQGSYEQYF
DNA: TGTGCTAGTGGTTTGGGACAGGGGTCCTACGAGCAGTACTTC
D: TRBD1
J: TRBJ2-7
size: few
V: TRBV12-5

CDR3: CASSEGTDTNQPQHF
DNA: TGCGCCAGCAGCGAAGGGACGGACACCAATCAGCCCCAGCATTTT
D: -
J: TRBJ1-5
size: -
V: TRBV5-1

CDR3: CASSLQQKNTGELFF
DNA: TGTGCCAGCAGCCTACAGCAAAAGAACACCGGGGAGCTGTTTTTT
D: -
J: TRBJ2-2
size: once
V: TRBV11-3

CDR3: CASSYSPLFGGGYTF
DNA: TGTGCCAGCAGTTACTCGCCACTTTTTGGGGGAGGCTACACCTTC
D: -
J: TRBJ1-2
size: -
V: TRBV6-6

CDR3: CAMCTGGIQETQYF
DNA: TGTGCCATGTGCACGGGGGGGATCCAAGAGACCCAGTACTTC
D: TRBD2
J: TRBJ2-5
size: -
V: TRBV5-4

CDR3: CASSENLIGNYGYTF
DNA: TGTGCCAGCAGTGAAAACCTTATAGGGAACTATGGCTACACCTTC
D: -
J: TRBJ1-2
size: -
V: TRBV6-1

CDR3: CASRPLGGDGVEETQYF
DNA: TGTGCCAGTAGGCCTTTAGGGGGAGACGGGGTAGAAGAGACCCAGTACTTC
D: -
J: TRBJ2-5
size: -
V: TRBV19

CDR3: CASSQDLGQGNYEQYF
DNA: TGTGCCAGCAGCCAAGATCTGGGACAGGGAAACTACGAGCAGTACTTC
D: TRBD1
J: TRBJ2-7
size: -
V: TRBV4-2

CDR3: CASSPQPGTVNEKLFF
DNA: TGTGCCAGCAGTCCCCAGCCGGGGACAGTAAATGAAAAACTGTTTTTT
D: TRBD1
J: TRBJ1-4
size: -
V: TRBV27

CDR3: CANSFESSYNSPLHF
DNA: TGTGCCAACAGCTTCGAGAGCTCCTATAATTCACCCCTCCACTTT
D: -
J: TRBJ1-6
size: once
V: TRBV5-6

CDR3: CASGRTGNTEAFF
DNA: TGTGCTAGTGGTCGGACGGGGAACACTGAAGCTTTCTTT
D: -
J: TRBJ1-1
size: -
V: TRBV12-5

CDR3: CASSSGTGVYGNQPQHF
DNA: TGTGCCAGTAGTTCCGGGACAGGGGTGTATGGCAATCAGCCCCAGCATTTT
D: TRBD1
J: TRBJ1-5
size: -
V: TRBV19

CDR3: CASSPGPGQETQYF
DNA: TGTGCCAGCAGCCCGGGGCCCGGCCAAGAGACCCAGTACTTC
D: -
J: TRBJ2-5
size: once
V: TRBV7-3

CDR3: CASSQQRARTGELFF
DNA: TGTGCCAGCAGTCAACAGAGGGCCCGGACCGGGGAGCTGTTTTTT
D: -
J: TRBJ2-2
size: few
V: TRBV6-5

CDR3: CASSRGGSANEKLFF
DNA: TGTGCCAGCAGCCGGGGGGGCAGCGCTAATGAAAAACTGTTTTTT
D: -
J: TRBJ1-4
size: -
V: TRBV5-4

CDR3: CASSQNKGRPGELFF
DNA: TGTGCTAGCAGCCAAAACAAAGGTCGGCCCGGGGAGCTGTTTTTT
D: -
J: TRBJ2-2
size: -
V: TRBV7-7

CDR3: CASSQGAVSYNEQFF
DNA: TGCGCCAGCAGCCAAGGAGCCGTATCCTACAATGAGCAGTTCTTC
D: -
J: TRBJ2-1
size: -
V: TRBV4-1

CDR3: CASRRTGLVETQYF
DNA: TGTGCCAGCAGAAGGACAGGATTGGTGGAGACCCAGTACTTC
D: TRBD1
J: TRBJ2-5
size: -
V: TRBV2

CDR3: CASSLASEGGYEQYF
DNA: TGTGCCAGCAGCTTAGCCAGCGAAGGGGGGTACGAGCAGTACTTC
D: -
J: TRBJ2-7
size: -
V: TRBV7-2

CDR3: CASSLAPGKNIQYF
DNA: TGTGCCAGCAGCTTAGCACCAGGGAAAAACATTCAGTACTTC
D: -
J: TRBJ2-4
size: -
V: TRBV7-2

CDR3: CASSVDPQGPNEQFF
DNA: TGTGCCAGCAGCGTAGACCCCCAGGGTCCTAATGAGCAGTTCTTC
D: -
J: TRBJ2-1
size: -
V: TRBV9

CDR3: CASSPNRGGSQTQYF
DNA: TGTGCCAGCTCACCAAACCGGGGGGGCAGTCAGACCCAGTACTTC
D: TRBD2
J: TRBJ2-5
size: once
V: TRBV18

CDR3: CASSLTIDRPYEAFF
DNA: TGCGCCAGCAGCTTAACCATTGACAGGCCCTATGAAGCTTTCTTT
D: -
J: TRBJ1-1
size: -
V: TRBV5-1

CDR3: CASSFGQGGAEAFF
DNA: TGTGCCAGCAGCTTTGGGCAGGGCGGGGCTGAAGCTTTCTTT
D: -
J: TRBJ1-1
size: -
V: TRBV5-5

CDR3: CASIRAGTAYGYTF
DNA: TGTGCCAGCATTAGAGCCGGGACAGCCTATGGCTACACCTTC
D: TRBD1
J: TRBJ1-2
size: -
V: TRBV6-1

CDR3: CASSLEAGSGELFF
DNA: TGCGCCAGCAGCTTGGAAGCGGGGTCCGGGGAGCTGTTTTTT
D: TRBD2
J: TRBJ2-2
size: -
V: TRBV5-1

CDR3: CASSLVQGAGGNTIYF
DNA: TGTGCCAGCAGCTTAGTACAGGGGGCCGGGGGAAACACCATATATTTT
D: TRBD1
J: TRBJ1-3
size: -
V: TRBV7-6

CDR3: CASSLGRSLGQFF
DNA: TGTGCCAGCAGCTTAGGACGCTCCCTAGGGCAGTTCTTC
D: -
J: TRBJ2-1
size: -
V: TRBV5-6

CDR3: CASSPGLPQHF
DNA: TGTGCCAGCAGCCCCGGTTTGCCCCAGCATTTT
D: -
J: TRBJ1-5
size: few
V: TRBV6-1

CDR3: CATAGPTDTQYF
DNA: TGTGCCACCGCGGGCCCGACCGATACGCAGTATTTT
D: -
J: TRBJ2-3
size: -
V: TRBV9

CDR3: CASQTGPGELFF
DNA: TGTGCCAGTCAAACAGGGCCCGGGGAGCTGTTTTTT
D: -
J: TRBJ2-2
size: -
V: TRBV6-5

CDR3: CASSFRAGGLYEQYF
DNA: TGTGCCAGCAGCTTTCGAGCGGGGGGGCTATACGAGCAGTACTTC
D: TRBD2
J: TRBJ2-7
size: -
V: TRBV13

CDR3: CASSIDGSGANVLTF
DNA: TGTGCCAGTAGTATTGACGGCTCTGGGGCCAACGTCCTGACTTTC
D: -
J: TRBJ2-6
size: -
V: TRBV19

CDR3: CASSHGTGSSYEQYF
DNA: TGTGCCAGCAGCCACGGGACAGGGAGCTCCTACGAGCAGTACTTC
D: TRBD1
J: TRBJ2-7
size: -
V: TRBV7-2

CDR3: CASSSTLSYEQYF
DNA: TGTGCCAGCAGTTCCACCCTCTCCTACGAGCAGTACTTC
D: -
J: TRBJ2-7
size: -
V: TRBV6-5

CDR3: CASSRGLATNEKLFF
DNA: TGTGCCAGCAGTAGAGGCCTTGCAACTAATGAAAAACTGTTTTTT
D: -
J: TRBJ1-4
size: -
V: TRBV2

CDR3: CASSPSGGGSTEAFF
DNA: TGTGCCAGCAGCCCCTCCGGAGGGGGATCCACTGAAGCTTTCTTT
D: -
J: TRBJ1-1
size: -
V: TRBV6-6

CDR3: CASSSPTGGRNTIYF
DNA: TGTGCCAGCAGTTCCCCGACAGGGGGCAGGAACACCATATATTTT
D: TRBD1
J: TRBJ1-3
size: -
V: TRBV28

CDR3: CASRDHDTGVPNQFF
DNA: TGTGCCAGCAGGGACCATGACACAGGGGTTCCGAATCAATTCTTC
D: TRBD1
J: TRBJ2-1
size: -
V: TRBV27

CDR3: CASSRQGRAFF
DNA: TGTGCCAGCAGTAGACAGGGTAGGGCTTTCTTT
D: TRBD1
J: TRBJ1-1
size: -
V: TRBV2

CDR3: CASQDVLPSPLHF
DNA: TGTGCCAGCCAGGACGTTCTTCCCTCACCCCTCCACTTT
D: -
J: TRBJ1-6
size: -
V: TRBV19

CDR3: CASSPGRAESSYNEQFF
DNA: TGTGCCAGCAGTCCAGGTAGGGCAGAGAGCTCCTACAATGAGCAGTTCTTC
D: -
J: TRBJ2-1
size: -
V: TRBV27

CDR3: CASSSTTDTQYF
DNA: TGTGCCAGCAGCTCCACAACAGATACGCAGTATTTT
D: -
J: TRBJ2-3
size: -
V: TRBV6-5

CDR3: CASGLVAGGQGRNEQFF
DNA: TGTGCTAGTGGTTTGGTCGCTGGGGGACAGGGGAGAAATGAGCAGTTCTTC
D: TRBD1
J: TRBJ2-1
size: -
V: TRBV12-5

CDR3: CASSLIGRETQYF
DNA: TGTGCCAGCAGCTTGATCGGGAGAGAGACCCAGTACTTC
D: -
J: TRBJ2-5
size: -
V: TRBV5-5

CDR3: CASSFGGMNTEAFF
DNA: TGTGCCAGCAGCTTCGGAGGAATGAACACTGAAGCTTTCTTT
D: -
J: TRBJ1-1
size: -
V: TRBV7-8

CDR3: CASSATSRALYYEQYF
DNA: TGTGCCAGCAGTGCAACCTCCAGGGCGCTGTATTACGAGCAGTACTTC
D: -
J: TRBJ2-7
size: -
V: TRBV6-1

CDR3: CASSTAGPGTEAFF
DNA: TGTGCCAGTAGTACGGCGGGACCGGGCACTGAAGCTTTCTTT
D: -
J: TRBJ1-1
size: once
V: TRBV19

CDR3: CASSVVPDGGSEAFF
DNA: TGTGCCAGCAGCGTGGTCCCTGACGGGGGCTCTGAAGCTTTCTTT
D: -
J: TRBJ1-1
size: -
V: TRBV9

CDR3: CSARGVNTGELFF
DNA: TGCAGCGCCCGCGGGGTTAACACCGGGGAGCTGTTTTTT
D: -
J: TRBJ2-2
size: -
V: TRBV29-1

CDR3: CASSVIGDTIYF
DNA: TGTGCCAGCAGCGTGATCGGGGACACCATATATTTT
D: -
J: TRBJ1-3
size: -
V: TRBV9

CDR3: CASNPGPYLYEQYF
DNA: TGTGCCAGTAATCCGGGACCATACCTCTACGAGCAGTACTTC
D: -
J: TRBJ2-7
size: -
V: TRBV19